This section outlines one T cell receptor beta chain sequence together with its context. PCR used 60 Vbeta primers and 13 Jbeta primers. Libraries were prepared by immunoSEQ multiplex PCR; TCRdb keeps only in-frame clonotypes and omits some of them. The sample has 200,000 to 250,000 clones, 65% to 85% seen once. This specimen comes from a study of cytomegalovirus exposure and HLA in healthy donors. CDR1 is SEHNR and CDR2 is FQNEAQ in the germline V gene (reference sequence). The CDR3 runs 15 residues. V dropped 6 bases and J dropped 4; count of bases not matched to a gene: 8. Sequences were obtained from PBMCs. The chain carries TRBV7-9 and TRBJ2-5; 10 nucleotides match TRBD1. The sequence was collected from a man aged 25 to 40 in good health and CMV-seronegative. CDR3 nucleotides: TGTGCCAGCAGTCCCGGGACAGGGGAGCGAGAGACCCAGTACTTC. Protein product: CASSPGTGERETQYF.